The source of this TCR beta chain is a study of identical twins (TCRdb year 2016). Describing the broader study: To test whether fetal clonotypes persist, this study deep-sequenced TCR alpha and beta repertoires from monozygotic twins, from unrelated adults of various ages, and from cord blood. Replicate twin experiments were performed at different times using different library preparation protocols to rule out contamination.

Library preparation used 5' RACE. TCRdb records Illumina HiSeq 2000 as the sequencer. A universal primer binding site was introduced by template switching, and a unique molecular identifier was present in the final cDNA, enabling accurate counting of TCR cDNA molecules. First-strand cDNA for TCR alpha and beta chains was synthesized from specific primers in the conserved constant-segment region. To control for contamination, each cDNA library was double barcoded with a SMART-Mk sample barcode plus Illumina barcodes. TruSeq adapter sequences, together with Illumina sample barcodes, were added in two successive PCR steps. The Illumina HiSeq platform was used with custom primers to sequence TCR alpha and beta cDNA libraries. In the source study's methods: Unique molecular identifiers were extracted from raw reads with MiGEC, and CDR3 positions were determined with MiXCR. Recombination models were inferred per individual with the repgenHMM and IGoR tools using an EM algorithm. Shared clonotypes were analyzed with the tcR package in R, and sharing was normalized by the product of cloneset sizes. To study raw recombination free of thymic and clonal selection effects, out-of-frame nonproductive sequences were analyzed. Using fastp at Q25 and MiXCR, TCRdb reprocessed the public reads and kept productive beta chains. Every CDR3 protein is listed once, alongside the most common genes and DNA of its rows. The V and J calls and clone size are TCRdb's, not the authors'. The sample includes about 720,000 distinct CDR3 sequences, with 8.6% observed a single time. The top ten constitute about 0.98% of the sample.

The table lists this clonotype with many counts. Its cognate antigen has yet to be identified. No base qualities exist here, and no much larger clone lies one base off it. V and J are truncated by 5 bases and 0 bases respectively, leaving an intervening sequence of 11 bases. Measured from the cysteine to the phenylalanine, the CDR3 is 14 residues long. Only the CDR3 DNA is retained, 42 bases long and in frame from the first base. All donors were healthy Caucasians. The twin cohort comprised three pairs of female monozygotic twins, all aged about 18 to 29 years. The RNA used for TCR libraries was isolated from peripheral blood mononuclear cells. Beyond this particular receptor, the publication reports: Excess twin sharing in beta out-of-frame sequences was weaker because fewer shared sequences lowered the signal-to-noise ratio. Because the same donors could not be followed over many years, conclusions were based on cross-sectional statistical analysis. Recombination models systematically underestimated out-of-frame TCR alpha sharing in monozygotic twins but agreed with sharing between unrelated individuals. Zero-insertion analyses could be partly confounded by invariant T cells such as MAIT and iNKT, although diverse VJ usage argued against such confounding for most clonotypes. Fewer insertions were carried by abundant cord blood beta clonotypes; a weaker similar trend was observed in young adult naive repertoires, while no such trend was observed in memory repertoires. Compared with coincidental sharing between unrelated individuals, out-of-frame TCR alpha sequences shared between twins had an excess of sequences with low generation probability.

These same data were also listed under a study on yellow fever vaccine responses in identical twins. The second paper states: According to the authors, the vaccine-induced T cell response in identical twins seemed to be partly convergent and partly specific to each individual. The study precisely tracked vaccine-responding T cell clones in identical twins.

The chain couples TRBV12-3 or TRBV12-4 to TRBJ2-7; the D gene assignment is ambiguous. The source is a woman between 18 and 29 years old in good health. Sequenced material: PBMCs. The sequenced DNA: TGTGCCAGCAGTCCACGGAGTAGCTCCTACGAGCAGTACTTC. Its amino acids are CASSPRSSSYEQYF.